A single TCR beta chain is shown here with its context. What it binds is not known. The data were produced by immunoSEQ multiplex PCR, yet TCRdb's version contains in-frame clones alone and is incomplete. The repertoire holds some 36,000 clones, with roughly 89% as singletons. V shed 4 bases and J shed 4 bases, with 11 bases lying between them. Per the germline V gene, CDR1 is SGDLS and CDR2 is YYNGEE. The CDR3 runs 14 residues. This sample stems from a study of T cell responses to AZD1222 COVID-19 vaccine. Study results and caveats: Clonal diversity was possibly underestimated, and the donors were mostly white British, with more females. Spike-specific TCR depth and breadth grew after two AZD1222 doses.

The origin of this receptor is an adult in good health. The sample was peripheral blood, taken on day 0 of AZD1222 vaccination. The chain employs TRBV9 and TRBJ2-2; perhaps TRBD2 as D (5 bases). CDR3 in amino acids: CASSYRTGTGELFF. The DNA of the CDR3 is TGTGCCAGCAGCTATCGGACTGGCACCGGGGAGCTGTTTTTT.